A single sample is the source of the 5 T cell receptor beta chains below, sequenced in a study of human CD8 memory T cell subsets. Sequencing libraries of TCR beta were made by UMI-labeled 5' RACE. TCRdb re-called the 5' RACE reads and gives one entry per CDR3 protein, without DNA. This repertoire includes about 5,100 distinct CDR3 sequences. The sample taken for sequencing was CD8+ T cells from PBMCs. The receptors stem from a human donor in good health.

The J gene is TRBJ2-5, the V gene TRBV7-2; absent DNA, TCRdb's TRBD2 call cannot be checked. CDR3 length: 16 amino acids. Per the germline V gene, CDR1 is SGHTA and CDR2 is FQGNSA. The CDR3 protein is CASSGFASGGGETQYF.

This rearrangement joins TRBV19 to TRBJ2-7; TCRdb lists TRBD1, though no DNA is available to test this call. The germline CDR1 and CDR2 sequences are LNHDA and SQIVND (reference sequence). The CDR3 runs 13 residues. CDR3 protein: CASSLQGNYEQYF. The entire variable domain, with the rest obtained from reference TRBV19 and TRBJ2-7, is as follows: DGGITQSPKYLFRKEGQNVTLSCEQNLNHDAMYWYRQDPGQGLRLIYYSQIVNDFQKGDIAEGYSVSREKKESFPLTVTSAQKNPTAFYLCASSLQGNYEQYFGPGTRLTVT.

V is TRBV20-1 and J is TRBJ1-1; TCRdb returns TRBD1, unconfirmable since there is no DNA. The V gene's germline CDR1 is DFQATT and CDR2 SNEGSKA (reference sequence). This CDR3 has 15 amino acids. The CDR3 is CSASRTGFQNTEAFF.

By frequency, this clonotype is medium-sized (0.01 to 0.1%). This rearrangement joins TRBV20-1 to TRBJ2-1; the D gene TCRdb calls, TRBD2, cannot be checked with no DNA. In germline, CDR1 is DFQATT, CDR2 SNEGSKA (reference sequence). CDR3 length equals 13 residues. The CDR3 loop is CSAKTGLDNEQFF.

The gene calls are TRBV18 and TRBJ2-2; TCRdb returns TRBD1, unconfirmable since there is no DNA. Germline V gene lookup returns CDR1 KGHSH and CDR2 LQKENI. This CDR3 is built from 15 residues. Here the CDR3 reads CASSPWDRPDGELFF. Using reference TRBV18 and TRBJ2-2 for the parts outside the CDR3, the full variable domain is NAGVMQNPRHLVRRRGQEARLRCSPMKGHSHVYWYRQLPEEGLKFMVYLQKENIIDESGMPKERFSAEFPKEGPSILRIQQVVRGDSAAYFCASSPWDRPDGELFFGEGSRLTVL.